This T cell receptor (beta chain) is from a study of CD8 T cells in ankylosing spondylitis. Notes on this clonotype: The antigen is not known.

The CDR3 has 16 residues. V was cut by 7 bases and J by 0 bases, with 16 bases left in between. CDR1 is MNHEY and CDR2 is SVGAGI in the germline V gene. MiXCR, run by TCRdb on the 5' RACE reads, gives a single entry per CDR3 protein. The sample contains 200,000 to 250,000 distinct CDR3 sequences, roughly 24% of which appear only once. Study-level points and caveats: Reports say disease-linked clones showed up significantly more in matched ankylosing spondylitis synovial fluid. Disease-linked clones had a CD8+ phenotype and relatively low frequency in peripheral blood.

The chain couples TRBV6-5 to TRBJ1-5; D may be TRBD1 (6 bases). The TCR sequence derives from a male donor with ankylosing spondylitis or in good health (not recorded which). The sample consisted of blood, either unsorted or a sorted T cell fraction (not recorded which). CDR3 sequence (DNA): TGTGCCAGCAAGTTAGGCAGGGGAGGTAGCAATCAGCCCCAGCATTTT. This encodes CASKLGRGGSNQPQHF.